This T cell receptor beta chain was sequenced during a study of cytomegalovirus exposure and HLA in healthy donors. Whole-study findings and limits: Specificity for CMV antigens was confirmed in vitro for a few of the CMV-associated chains.

Assay used: immunoSEQ multiplex PCR; TCRdb lists only in-frame clones, some missing. The sample records around 300,000 clones, roughly 85% being singletons. This CDR3 is 14 amino acids long. The germline CDR1 and CDR2 sequences are SGHRS and YFSETQ. The trim removed 4 bases at V and 7 bases at J, leaving 5 bases unmatched. Of note for this clone: The antigen is not known.

Sequencing was carried out using PBMCs. V gene TRBV5-1 combines with J gene TRBJ2-3; 11 bases map to TRBD1. This TCR derives from a young woman in good health and CMV-seronegative. CDR3 sequence (DNA): TGCGCCAGCAGCCTCGGGACAGGGGGTAATACGCAGTATTTT. Protein: CASSLGTGGNTQYF.